This section outlines one T cell receptor beta chain sequence together with its context. All the donors were Caucasian adults who lived in Nashville, Tennessee. This CDR3 has 17 residues. The junction had 5 bases not matched to a gene; V was cut back by 3 bases and J by 3 bases. The germline gives CDR1 ENHRY, CDR2 SYGVKD. This record belongs to a study of shared clonotypes between healthy human individuals. For the study at large: Those who served as donors were a couple of women and a few men between the ages of 18 and 49.

Sequencing on ten immunoSEQ deep assay plates was performed for unsorted PBMC DNA. Authors' data handling: Without quality scores, immunoSEQ junctional reads could not be filtered like full-length reads. The repertoire was sequenced with immunoSEQ multiplex PCR; TCRdb's copy has only in-frame clones and lacks some. V, J and clone size are those of that table, while D and trimming were read from the DNA. The sample shows around 500,000 clones, approximately 80% of them seen only once. Sequences were obtained from PBMCs. This clonotype originated in a middle-aged woman in good health. Some clones in this sample may be carry-over from other donors' samples. This sequence joins TRBV10-3 and TRBJ2-5, with 15 bases matching TRBD2. CDR3 sequence: CAISDGLAGGGKETQYF. DNA for the CDR3: TGTGCCATCAGTGATGGACTAGCGGGAGGGGGAAAAGAGACCCAGTACTTC.